This TCR beta chain stems from a study of radiation and T cells in renal cell carcinoma. Study-level points and caveats: In blood, top tumor clones expanded by 2 weeks, shrinking by 4.

Germline trimming cut 6 bases from V and 0 bases from J; bases unmatched to any gene: 2. CDR3 length equals 14 residues. Germline V lookup: CDR1 LNHNV, CDR2 YYDKDF (reference sequence). Indicated time point: blood 4 weeks post-SBRT, at nephrectomy. Regarding treatment: 15 Gy SBRT to primary tumor, nephrectomy 4 weeks later. Nephrectomy followed 15 Gy stereotactic body radiation by 4 weeks. Radiation-treated patients gave blood at baseline, week 2 and week 4. About this clone itself: Antigen: not known.

Assay used: immunoSEQ multiplex PCR; TCRdb lists only in-frame clones, some missing. The sample lists around 100,000 clones; 75% to 85% were seen once. This receptor was obtained from a man in his 60s with renal cell carcinoma. This chain uses TRBV15 with TRBJ1-2; TRBD1 matches 9 bases. This specimen consisted of blood, obtained from a patient whose treatment included radiotherapy and nephrectomy. The CDR3 DNA is TGTGCCACCAGGGGGACAGGGACTAACTATGGCTACACCTTC. This gives the protein CATRGTGTNYGYTF.